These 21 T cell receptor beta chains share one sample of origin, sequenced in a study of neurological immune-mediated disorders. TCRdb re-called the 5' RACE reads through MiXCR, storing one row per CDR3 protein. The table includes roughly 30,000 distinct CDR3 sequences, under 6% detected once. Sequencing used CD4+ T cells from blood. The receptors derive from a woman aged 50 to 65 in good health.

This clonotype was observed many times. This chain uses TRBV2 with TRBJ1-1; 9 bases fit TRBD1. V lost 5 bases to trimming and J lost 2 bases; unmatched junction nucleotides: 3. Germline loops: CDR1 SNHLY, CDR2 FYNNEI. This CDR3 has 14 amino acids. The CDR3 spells CASSQGQGNTEAFF. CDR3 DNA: TGTGCCAGCAGTCAGGGACAGGGAAACACTGAAGCTTTCTTT.

In nucleotides, the CDR3 is TGCAGTGCTACAAGCGGGAGAAATGAGCAGTTCTTC. Its translation: CSATSGRNEQFF. The rearrangement joins TRBV20-1 to TRBJ2-1; 8 bases are shared with TRBD2. Germline CDR1 DFQATT, CDR2 SNEGSKA (reference sequence). The CDR3 sequence is 12 residues long. The trim removed 4 bases at V and 7 bases at J, leaving 3 bases unmatched.

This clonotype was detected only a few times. CDR3 in DNA: TGTGCCACCAGCAGAGATGGGCAACCCACCGGGGAGCTGTTTTTT. It translates to CATSRDGQPTGELFF. This sequence joins TRBV15 and TRBJ2-2, with D unclear. The CDR3 extends over 15 amino acids. Per the germline V gene, CDR1 is LNHNV and CDR2 is YYDKDF (reference sequence). Trimming left V 0 bases short and J 4 bases short, with 9 bases between.

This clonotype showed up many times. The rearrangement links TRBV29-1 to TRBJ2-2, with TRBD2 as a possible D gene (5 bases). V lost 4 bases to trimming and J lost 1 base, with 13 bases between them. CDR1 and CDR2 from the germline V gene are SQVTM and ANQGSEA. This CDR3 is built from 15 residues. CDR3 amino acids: CSVVLGAGNTGELFF. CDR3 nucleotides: TGCAGCGTTGTTTTGGGCGCGGGGAACACCGGGGAGCTGTTTTTT.

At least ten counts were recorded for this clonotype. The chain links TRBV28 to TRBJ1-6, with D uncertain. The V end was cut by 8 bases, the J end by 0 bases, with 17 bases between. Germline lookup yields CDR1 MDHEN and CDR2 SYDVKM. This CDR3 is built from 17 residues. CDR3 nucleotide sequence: TGTGCCAGCTCCGGGCCGAGGCAGAGCTCCTATAATTCACCCCTCCACTTT. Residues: CASSGPRQSSYNSPLHF.

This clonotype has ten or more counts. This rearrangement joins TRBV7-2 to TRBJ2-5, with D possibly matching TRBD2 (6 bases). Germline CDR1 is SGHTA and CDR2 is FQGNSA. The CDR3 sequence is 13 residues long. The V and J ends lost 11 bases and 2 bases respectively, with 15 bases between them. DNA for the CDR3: TGTGCCCAGGCGGCGGGGCCTCAAGAGACCCAGTACTTC. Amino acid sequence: CAQAAGPQETQYF.

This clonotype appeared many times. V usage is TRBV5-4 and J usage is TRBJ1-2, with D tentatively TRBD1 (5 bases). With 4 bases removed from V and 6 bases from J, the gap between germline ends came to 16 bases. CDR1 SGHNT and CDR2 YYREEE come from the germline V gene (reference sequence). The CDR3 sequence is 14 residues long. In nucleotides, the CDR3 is TGTGCCAGCAGCCTTGAGAGGGGCCAAAATGGCTACACCTTC. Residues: CASSLERGQNGYTF.

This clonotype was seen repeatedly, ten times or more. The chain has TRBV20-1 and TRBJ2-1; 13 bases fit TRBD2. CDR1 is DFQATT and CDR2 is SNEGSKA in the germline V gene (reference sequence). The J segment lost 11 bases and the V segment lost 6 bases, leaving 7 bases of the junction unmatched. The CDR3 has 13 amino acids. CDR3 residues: CSARTSGGNQQFF. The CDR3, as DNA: TGCAGTGCCCGGACTAGCGGGGGCAACCAGCAGTTCTTC.

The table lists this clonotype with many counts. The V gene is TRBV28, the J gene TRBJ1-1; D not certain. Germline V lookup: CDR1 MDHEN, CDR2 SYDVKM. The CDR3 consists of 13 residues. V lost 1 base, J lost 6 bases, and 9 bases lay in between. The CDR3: CASSLLSLAEAFF. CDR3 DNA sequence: TGTGCCAGCAGTTTATTGAGTCTCGCTGAAGCTTTCTTT.

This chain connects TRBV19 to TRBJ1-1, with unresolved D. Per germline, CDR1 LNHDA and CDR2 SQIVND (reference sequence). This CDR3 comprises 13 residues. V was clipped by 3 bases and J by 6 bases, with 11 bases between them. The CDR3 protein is CASSMGRVSEAFF. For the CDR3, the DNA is TGTGCCAGTAGTATGGGCCGGGTGTCTGAAGCTTTCTTT.

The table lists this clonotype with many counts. The CDR3 region is CSLPSLGGMNTEAFF. The CDR3, as DNA: TGCAGTCTCCCGAGTCTCGGGGGAATGAACACTGAAGCTTTCTTT. The chain is built from TRBV20-1 and TRBJ1-1, with a tentative D call TRBD1 (5 bases). The germline V gene has CDR1 DFQATT and CDR2 SNEGSKA (reference sequence). V was cut by 8 bases and J by 0 bases, with 19 bases left in between. The CDR3 totals 15 residues.

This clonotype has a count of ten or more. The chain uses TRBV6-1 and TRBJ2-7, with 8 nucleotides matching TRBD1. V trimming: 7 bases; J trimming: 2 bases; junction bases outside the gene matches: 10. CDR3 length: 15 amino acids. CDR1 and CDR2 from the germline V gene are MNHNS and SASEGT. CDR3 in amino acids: CASTRPGTGTYEQYF. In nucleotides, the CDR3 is TGTGCCAGCACCCGCCCCGGGACAGGTACCTACGAGCAGTACTTC.

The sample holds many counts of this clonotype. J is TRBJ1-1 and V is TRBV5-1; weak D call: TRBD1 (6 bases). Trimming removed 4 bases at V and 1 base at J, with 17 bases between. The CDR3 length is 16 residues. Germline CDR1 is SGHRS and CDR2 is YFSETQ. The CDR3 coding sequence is TGCGCCAGCAGCCGATCACCCGACAGGCAGAACACTGAAGCTTTCTTT. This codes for CASSRSPDRQNTEAFF.

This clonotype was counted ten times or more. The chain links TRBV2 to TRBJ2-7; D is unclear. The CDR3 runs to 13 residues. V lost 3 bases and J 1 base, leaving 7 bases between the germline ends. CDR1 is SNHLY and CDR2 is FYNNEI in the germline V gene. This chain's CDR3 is CASSDGPSYEQYF. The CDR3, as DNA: TGTGCCAGCAGTGATGGACCATCCTACGAGCAGTACTTC.

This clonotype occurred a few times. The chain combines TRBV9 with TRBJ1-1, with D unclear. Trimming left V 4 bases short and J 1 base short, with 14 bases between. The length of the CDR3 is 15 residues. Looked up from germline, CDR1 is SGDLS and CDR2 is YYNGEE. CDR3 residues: CASSPQGNSNTEAFF. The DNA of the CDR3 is TGTGCCAGCAGCCCCCAAGGGAACTCGAACACTGAAGCTTTCTTT.

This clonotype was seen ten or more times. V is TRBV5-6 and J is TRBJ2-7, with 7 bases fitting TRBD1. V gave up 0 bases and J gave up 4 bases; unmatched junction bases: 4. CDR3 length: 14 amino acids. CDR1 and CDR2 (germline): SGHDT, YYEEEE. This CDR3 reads CASSLEGGAYEQYF. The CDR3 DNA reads TGTGCCAGCAGCTTGGAAGGGGGCGCATACGAGCAGTACTTC.

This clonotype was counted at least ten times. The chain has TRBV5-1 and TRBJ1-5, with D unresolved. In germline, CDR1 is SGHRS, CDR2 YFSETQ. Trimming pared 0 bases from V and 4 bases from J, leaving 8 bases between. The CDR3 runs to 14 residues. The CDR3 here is CASSLGHANQPQHF. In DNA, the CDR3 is TGCGCCAGCAGCTTGGGACACGCGAATCAGCCCCAGCATTTT.

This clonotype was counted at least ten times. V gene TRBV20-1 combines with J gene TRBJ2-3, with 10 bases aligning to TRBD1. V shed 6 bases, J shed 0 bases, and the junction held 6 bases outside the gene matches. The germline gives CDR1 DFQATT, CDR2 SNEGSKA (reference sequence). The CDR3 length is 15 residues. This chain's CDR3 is CSATPGQGSTDTQYF. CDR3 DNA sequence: TGCAGTGCAACACCGGGACAGGGGAGCACAGATACGCAGTATTTT.

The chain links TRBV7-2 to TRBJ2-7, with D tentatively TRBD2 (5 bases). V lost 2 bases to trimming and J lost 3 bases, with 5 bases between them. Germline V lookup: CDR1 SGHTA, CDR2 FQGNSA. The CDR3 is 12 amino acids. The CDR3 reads CASSLRGYEQYF. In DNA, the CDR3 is TGTGCCAGCAGCTTACGGGGCTACGAGCAGTACTTC.

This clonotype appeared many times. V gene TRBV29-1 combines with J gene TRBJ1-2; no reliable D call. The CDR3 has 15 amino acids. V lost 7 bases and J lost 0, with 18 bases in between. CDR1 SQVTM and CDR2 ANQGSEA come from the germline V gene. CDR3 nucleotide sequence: TGCAGCGCGGCTCCGGGGATATATGCTAACTATGGCTACACCTTC. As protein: CSAAPGIYANYGYTF.

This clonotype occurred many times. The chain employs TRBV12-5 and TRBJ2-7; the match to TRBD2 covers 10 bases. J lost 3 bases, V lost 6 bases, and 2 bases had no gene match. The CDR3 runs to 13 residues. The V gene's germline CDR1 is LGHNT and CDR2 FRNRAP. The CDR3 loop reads CASGLAGRYEQYF. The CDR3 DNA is TGTGCTAGTGGACTAGCGGGGCGCTACGAGCAGTACTTC.